The 19 T cell receptor beta chains given below trace back to one sample, sequenced in a study of Ad26.COV2.S vaccination and SARS-CoV-2 variants (dated by TCRdb to 2020 to 2022). This specimen's treatment or condition label, interpreted: around 19 received Ad26.COV2.S at low or high dose, single or two shots; several received placebo; per-sample allocation not given. For vaccine and placebo recipients, repertoires were sequenced using samples collected on day 63 after the first injection. Preparation of the library involved the immunoSEQ multiplex PCR assay. TCRdb limited this immuneACCESS table to in-frame rearrangements with V and J called. A share of clones is missing; checked studies link under half to unresolved V genes, and the rest is unexplained. Counted in this sample were roughly 700,000 clones; around 92% of them appeared once. About 1.5% of the sample rests with the top ten. Sequenced here: peripheral blood, sampled in a trial of Ad26.COV2.S vaccine versus placebo. These receptors were obtained from a person aged 18-65 years who received the Ad26.COV2.S COVID-19 vaccine or a placebo.

The rearrangement links TRBV7-2 to TRBJ1-1; 9 positions agree with TRBD1. Trimming took 3 bases from V and 4 from J; bases not matched to a gene: 0. Looked up from germline, CDR1 is SGHTA and CDR2 is FQGNSA. The CDR3 length is 13 residues. CDR3 in amino acids: CASSLDRGTEAFF. CDR3 in DNA: TGTGCCAGCAGCTTGGACAGGGGCACTGAAGCTTTCTTT.

The gene calls are TRBV30 and TRBJ1-1; D might be TRBD1 (5 bases). The CDR3 runs to 12 residues. Trimming cost V 2 bases and J 11 bases, with 15 bases left between them. Per the germline V gene, CDR1 is GTSNPN and CDR2 is SVGIG (reference sequence). CDR3 nucleotides: TGTGCCTGGAGTACCGTCCAGGGTCGTGCTTTCTTT. Translating gives CAWSTVQGRAFF.

The chain uses TRBV10-3 and TRBJ1-2, with 7 nucleotides matching TRBD1. Trimming at V came to 6 bases and at J to 0 bases, leaving 10 bases not matched to a gene. The germline V gene has CDR1 ENHRY and CDR2 SYGVKD. This CDR3 spans 16 amino acids. CDR3 in DNA: TGTGCCATCAGACCGGGACAGAGGGCTCCTAACTATGGCTACACCTTC. Translation gives CAIRPGQRAPNYGYTF.

The rearrangement uses TRBV5-4 and TRBJ2-5; 9 bases line up with TRBD2. The CDR3 extends over 17 amino acids. J was trimmed by 3 bases and V by 2 bases; bases with no gene match: 11. Germline V lookup: CDR1 SGHNT, CDR2 YYREEE (reference sequence). For the CDR3, the DNA is TGTGCCAGCAGCTTAGCCCATCGAGTAGCGGGAGAAGAGACCCAGTACTTC. It specifies CASSLAHRVAGEETQYF.

The V gene is TRBV7-2, the J gene TRBJ2-7; 14 bases line up with TRBD2. CDR3 length equals 17 residues. J lost 7 bases, V lost 2 bases, and 10 bases had no gene match. Germline CDR1 is SGHTA and CDR2 is FQGNSA. Written as DNA, the CDR3 is TGTGCCAGCAGCTTATGGGCGACTAGCGGGAGGGCCGGGGAGCAGTACTTC. This sequence encodes CASSLWATSGRAGEQYF.

This CDR3 is CASKQGGREQYF. The CDR3 DNA reads TGTGCCAGCAAGCAGGGGGGTCGAGAGCAGTACTTC. The rearrangement links TRBV12-3 or TRBV12-4 to TRBJ2-7, with D maybe TRBD1 (7 bases). V lost 7 bases and J lost 7, with 14 bases in between. The CDR3 totals 12 residues.

This clone came up once. The chain joins TRBV4-2 to TRBJ1-6, with 8 positions matching TRBD1. This CDR3 contains 16 residues. Germline CDR1 reads LGHNA; CDR2 reads YNFKEQ. With 0 bases clipped from V and 9 bases from J, the junction kept 7 bases outside the gene matches. The CDR3 spells CASSQEWTGILSPLHF. CDR3 nucleotide sequence: TGTGCCAGCAGCCAAGAGTGGACAGGGATTCTTTCACCCCTCCACTTT.

The rearrangement uses TRBV5-6 and TRBJ2-3, with 7 nucleotides matching TRBD1. V was pared by 0 bases and J by 3 bases, with 1 base of the junction left unmatched. The CDR3 sequence is 14 residues long. Germline V lookup: CDR1 SGHDT, CDR2 YYEEEE. CDR3 region: CASSLVQGTDTQYF. CDR3 DNA: TGTGCCAGCAGCTTGGTACAGGGGACAGATACGCAGTATTTT.

The genes are TRBV5-1 and TRBJ1-1, with no clear D. Trimming removed 2 bases at V and 1 base at J, with 9 bases between. Germline assignment: CDR1 SGHRS and CDR2 YFSETQ. The CDR3 sequence is 14 residues long. The CDR3 region has the DNA TGCGCCAGCAGCTTTGGGCCTACGAACACTGAAGCTTTCTTT. Translation gives CASSFGPTNTEAFF.

The chain's CDR3 is CASPLTSGREYQETQYF. In DNA, the CDR3 is TGCGCCAGCCCCTTGACTAGCGGGAGGGAGTACCAAGAGACCCAGTACTTC. The chain has TRBV10-1 and TRBJ2-5; 14 bases are a match to TRBD2. With 8 bases clipped from V and 0 bases from J, the junction kept 8 bases outside the gene matches. The germline V gene has CDR1 WNHNN and CDR2 SYGVQD (reference sequence). The CDR3 consists of 17 residues.

The chain recombines TRBV18 with TRBJ2-2; D is unclear. Germline CDR1 KGHSH, CDR2 LQKENI. CDR3 length: 12 amino acids. Trimming left V 0 bases short and J 8 bases short, with 4 bases between. The CDR3 DNA reads TGTGCCAGCTCACCACCGGAAGGGGAGCTGTTTTTT. Translating gives CASSPPEGELFF.

The rearrangement links TRBV11-2 to TRBJ1-2; a weak D match, TRBD1 (5 bases). Trimming shortened V by 5 bases and J by 5 bases, and 18 bases separated the two germline ends. From germline, CDR1 is SGHAT and CDR2 FQNNGV. The CDR3 length is 15 residues. CDR3 residues: CASSPRAGTGYGYTF. CDR3 DNA sequence: TGTGCCAGCAGCCCAAGGGCGGGGACCGGGTATGGCTACACCTTC.

The chain has TRBV4-3 and TRBJ2-1; D possibly uses TRBD1 or TRBD2 (6 bases each). Trimming took 1 base from V and 2 from J, leaving 18 bases between them. This CDR3 has 18 amino acids. Germline values: CDR1 LGHNA, CDR2 YSLEER. CDR3 in DNA: TGCGCCAGCAGCCAAGTCGGGGGAACGGGACATACCTACAATGAGCAGTTCTTC. The encoded protein is CASSQVGGTGHTYNEQFF.

The chain joins TRBV6-6 to TRBJ2-7; the match to TRBD1 covers 10 bases. CDR3 length: 16 residues. From germline, CDR1 is MNHNY and CDR2 SVGAGI (reference sequence). The V gene end was trimmed by 0 bases and the J gene end by 3 bases; junction bases not matched to a gene: 5. CDR3 nucleotides: TGTGCCAGCAGTTACTCAAGGGACAGGGGTGACTACGAGCAGTACTTC. Translation gives CASSYSRDRGDYEQYF.

The rearrangement joins TRBV6-5 to TRBJ2-2; 8 bases are shared with TRBD1. Looked up from germline, CDR1 is MNHEY and CDR2 is SVGAGI. V shed 7 bases, J shed 7 bases, and the junction held 11 bases outside the gene matches. The CDR3 covers 15 residues. The CDR3 spells CASTHTGTGGGELFF. The CDR3 DNA sequence: TGTGCCAGCACCCATACTGGCACAGGGGGCGGGGAGCTGTTTTTT.

This chain joins TRBV5-1 and TRBJ2-3, with 8 bases matching TRBD2. Per the germline V gene, CDR1 is SGHRS and CDR2 is YFSETQ. V was clipped by 5 bases and J by 2 bases; unmatched bases: 4. The CDR3 contains 14 residues. The CDR3 DNA follows: TGCGCCAGCAGTCGTAGCGGGGACACAGATACGCAGTATTTT. It encodes CASSRSGDTDTQYF. Full variable domain (missing parts from reference TRBV5-1 and TRBJ2-3): KAGVTQTPRYLIKTRGQQVTLSCSPISGHRSVSWYQQTPGQGLQFLFEYFSETQRNKGNFPGRFSGRQFSNSRSEMNVSTLELGDSALYLCASSRSGDTDTQYFGPGTRLTVL.

The chain has TRBV9 and TRBJ2-1; either TRBD1 or TRBD2 may supply D (5 bases each). Trimming took off 0 bases at V and 5 bases at J, with 9 bases between the two ends. This CDR3 has 14 residues. Germline assignment: CDR1 SGDLS and CDR2 YYNGEE. CDR3 sequence reads: CASSVGGTNNEQFF. The CDR3 DNA reads TGTGCCAGCAGCGTAGGGGGGACGAACAATGAGCAGTTCTTC.

The rearrangement links TRBV6-6 to TRBJ2-7; 13 nucleotides match TRBD2. This CDR3 spans 16 amino acids. With V trimmed by 5 bases and J by 4 bases, 8 bases remained unmatched. CDR1 and CDR2 (germline): MNHNY, SVGAGI (reference sequence). The CDR3 DNA sequence: TGTGCCAGCAGTGCCCGGACTAGCGGGAGCCTTTACGAGCAGTACTTC. Translated, it gives CASSARTSGSLYEQYF.

The V call is TRBV9, the J call TRBJ2-3; tentative D call: TRBD1 (5 bases). Germline-derived CDR1 and CDR2 are SGDLS and YYNGEE. This CDR3 has 17 amino acids. V was pared by 4 bases and J by 0 bases, with 18 bases between. The CDR3 nucleotides are TGTGCCAGCAGCCCCTCTTCGAGGACACTTAGCACAGATACGCAGTATTTT. Translation gives CASSPSSRTLSTDTQYF.